The present TCR beta chain was sequenced within a study of CD8 T cells in Susac syndrome. Reverse transcription of roughly 0.45 to 1 ug RNA was performed with random hexamers. Amplification of TCR beta CDR3 by immunoSEQ multiplex PCR spanned 54 Vbeta and 13 Jbeta. TCRdb re-called the immunoSEQ multiplex PCR reads with MiXCR, one entry per CDR3 protein. The table includes around 140,000 distinct CDR3 sequences, roughly 80% detected once. CDR3 size: 11 residues. From blood CD8+ and CD4+ T cells, the TCR beta chain was sequenced. The multiple sclerosis controls were treatment-naive patients affected by stable or active relapsing-remitting disease. Both CD4+ and CD8+ T cells were negatively isolated, and TEMRA cells underwent FACS enrichment.

The sequence derives from a human donor with multiple sclerosis. The chain uses TRBV21-1 and TRBJ2-7; whether TRBD1, the table's D call, matches the DNA was not checked. TRBV21-1 is marked as a pseudogene. Sequenced input: CD8+ T cells from PBMCs. The CDR3 reads CAKGTVPLQYV. In DNA, the CDR3 is TGTGCCAAAGGGACAGTTCCTCTGCAGTACGTC.